This is a list of T cell receptor beta chains from one sample in a study of blood T cell repertoires in COVID-19. The table came from immunoSEQ multiplex PCR; TCRdb's copy has only in-frame clones and leaves some out. The data hold over 250,000 clones, with roughly nine tenths observed a single time. Sequencing was done on a sample of peripheral blood. These receptors came from a middle-aged man with acute or convalescent COVID-19. Each CDR3 is given with its conserved first and last residue. The order of the fields is clone size, D gene, J gene, V gene, CDR3 protein, CDR3 DNA. The D gene is left open where the match is weak. A clone size is listed for some rows: how often the clone was seen (once, few, many), or a class if it is expanded.

>-|-|TRBJ1-4|TRBV3-1/TRBV3-2
CASSQGQPVGKLFF
TGTGCCAGCAGCCAAGGACAGCCCGTGGGAAAACTGTTTTTT
>once|TRBD1|TRBJ2-7|TRBV5-1
CASSPGTAGGEQYF
TGCGCCAGCAGCCCGGGGACAGCTGGGGGCGAGCAGTACTTC
>-|TRBD2|TRBJ2-1|TRBV6-5
CASNPRTSGVYEQFF
TGTGCCAGCAATCCAAGGACTAGCGGGGTGTATGAGCAGTTCTTC
>once|-|TRBJ2-7|TRBV6-6
CASSYVGLGSYEQYF
TGTGCCAGCAGTTACGTGGGGCTGGGGTCCTACGAGCAGTACTTC
>-|-|TRBJ1-5|TRBV19
CASEIGQSASNQPQHF
TGTGCCAGCGAAATAGGACAGTCCGCCAGCAATCAGCCCCAGCATTTT
>few|TRBD1|TRBJ1-2|TRBV27
CASSPGTGGFGYTF
TGTGCCAGCAGCCCCGGGACAGGGGGTTTTGGCTACACCTTC
>-|-|TRBJ2-7|TRBV12-5
CASGLVPSPTYEQYF
TGTGCTAGTGGTTTGGTCCCTAGCCCGACCTACGAGCAGTACTTC
>-|TRBD1|TRBJ2-7|TRBV10-3
CAIRTGDEQYF
TGTGCCATCAGAACAGGGGACGAGCAGTACTTC
>-|-|TRBJ1-5|TRBV6-2/TRBV6-3
CASSYRRGYQPQHF
TGTGCCAGCAGTTACCGCAGGGGTTATCAGCCCCAGCATTTT
>-|-|TRBJ1-4|TRBV11-1
CASSLELTNEKLFF
TGTGCCAGCAGCTTAGAGCTAACTAATGAAAAACTGTTTTTT
>-|-|TRBJ1-1|TRBV6-5
CASSYEQASEAFF
TGTGCCAGCAGTTACGAACAGGCCTCTGAAGCTTTCTTT